Presented here are 16 T cell receptor beta chains from one specimen sequenced in a study of shared clonotypes between healthy human individuals. Data came from immunoSEQ multiplex PCR; TCRdb stores just in-frame clones and leaves some out. The sample lists about 2.3 million clones; around 92% were seen once. The sequenced sample consisted of naive CD4+ T cells from PBMCs. Regarding subset: CD45RA+ positively selected. These receptors were obtained from a man in his late teens or twenties in good health. Some clones in this sample may be carry-over from other donors' samples.

The rearrangement uses TRBV12-5 and TRBJ1-1, with unresolved D. The V end lost 2 bases, the J end lost 1 base, and 11 bases lay between the germline ends. The CDR3 loop spans 15 amino acids. The germline gives CDR1 LGHNT, CDR2 FRNRAP. The CDR3 DNA reads as TGTGCTAGTGGTTTGTTTTTGGCGGAGAACACTGAAGCTTTCTTT. Translation gives CASGLFLAENTEAFF. Combining the CDR3 with reference TRBV12-5 and TRBJ1-1 gives the whole variable domain DARVTQTPRHKVTEMGQEVTMRCQPILGHNTVFWYRQTMMQGLELLAYFRNRAPLDDSGMPKDRFSAEMPDATLATLKIQPSEPRDSAVYFCASGLFLAENTEAFFGQGTRLTVV.

The rearrangement links TRBV7-6 to TRBJ2-7; TRBD2 is a possible D gene (7 bases). The germline V gene encodes CDR1 SGHVS and CDR2 FNYEAQ. CDR3 length: 16 amino acids. Trimming pared 3 bases from V and 3 bases from J, leaving 18 bases between. CDR3 in amino acids: CASSLGRGGQLYEQYF. The CDR3 DNA sequence: TGTGCCAGCAGCTTGGGAAGGGGGGGCCAGCTCTACGAGCAGTACTTC.

This rearrangement joins TRBV7-3 to TRBJ2-7; 8 nucleotides agree with TRBD1. V lost 2 bases to trimming and J lost 0 bases; unmatched junction nucleotides: 3. This CDR3 region has 15 residues. CDR1 and CDR2 from the germline V gene are SGHTA and FQGTGA. CDR3: CASSLATGDSYEQYF. CDR3 DNA: TGTGCCAGCAGCTTAGCGACAGGGGACTCCTACGAGCAGTACTTC.

The V gene is TRBV5-8, the J gene TRBJ1-4; perhaps TRBD1 as D (6 bases). Trimming left V 4 bases short and J 8 bases short, with 15 bases between. CDR1 SGHTS and CDR2 YDEGEE come from the germline V gene. The CDR3 extends over 14 amino acids. This chain's CDR3 is CASSRTGIGEKLFF. In DNA form, the CDR3 reads TGTGCCAGCAGCAGAACAGGGATTGGGGAAAAACTGTTTTTT. Complete variable domain (other parts from reference TRBV5-8 and TRBJ1-4): EAGVTQSPTHLIKTRGQQATLRCSPISGHTSVYWYQQALGLGLQFLLWYDEGEERNRGNFPPRFSGRQFPNYSSELNVNALELEDSALYLCASSRTGIGEKLFFGSGTQLSVL.

The chain recombines TRBV6-1 with TRBJ2-7; D unresolved. From germline, CDR1 is MNHNS and CDR2 SASEGT. The germline V and J ends were trimmed by 3 bases and 1 base, with 7 bases remaining between them. The CDR3 is 13 residues long. The CDR3 loop reads CASSDGQSYEQYF. CDR3 nucleotide sequence: TGTGCCAGCAGTGACGGGCAGTCCTACGAGCAGTACTTC.

The rearrangement joins TRBV7-9 to TRBJ1-1; 8 nucleotides agree with TRBD1. Losses at the gene ends were 5 bases for V and 1 base for J; bases not matched to a gene: 9. The CDR3 is made up of 16 amino acids. The germline V gene has CDR1 SEHNR and CDR2 FQNEAQ (reference sequence). The CDR3 DNA reads as TGTGCCAGCAGCCCACTCCTAACAGGGGGGAACACTGAAGCTTTCTTT. This translates into CASSPLLTGGNTEAFF. Full variable domain (remainder filled in from reference TRBV7-9 and TRBJ1-1): DTGVSQNPRHKITKRGQNVTFRCDPISEHNRLYWYRQTLGQGPEFLTYFQNEAQLEKSRLLSDRFSAERPKGSFSTLEIQRTEQGDSAMYLCASSPLLTGGNTEAFFGQGTRLTVV.

On this clone: Within the sample, other DNA sequences also encode this same CDR3. The chain has TRBV2 and TRBJ1-4; D might be TRBD1 (6 bases). V was shortened by 3 bases and J by 8 bases, with 10 bases between the two germline ends. The CDR3 spans 13 residues. Germline V gives CDR1 SNHLY, CDR2 FYNNEI. The CDR3 spells CASSDRGGEKLFF. Written as DNA, the CDR3 is TGTGCCAGCAGTGACAGGGGAGGGGAAAAACTGTTTTTT.

This clone was counted once. The chain uses TRBV28 and TRBJ2-1, with D perhaps TRBD2 (5 bases). V gave up 1 base and J gave up 6 bases, with 10 bases separating them. Germline V gene sequence: CDR1 MDHEN, CDR2 SYDVKM. CDR3 length equals 14 residues. In nucleotides, the CDR3 is TGTGCCAGCAGTTTATTTAGCGCGATCAATGAGCAGTTCTTC. Protein product: CASSLFSAINEQFF.

This chain uses TRBV5-4 with TRBJ1-2; TRBD1 might be the D (6 bases). The CDR3 is 15 amino acids. The germline V gene has CDR1 SGHNT and CDR2 YYREEE (reference sequence). The V end was cut by 1 base, the J end by 0 bases, with 10 bases between. CDR3 sequence: CASSLPGQPNYGYTF. CDR3 in DNA: TGTGCCAGCAGCTTGCCCGGACAGCCTAACTATGGCTACACCTTC.

The chain links TRBV2 to TRBJ1-1; TRBD1 agrees at 7 bases. The V and J ends lost 6 bases and 1 base, in that order; junction bases with no gene match: 2. The CDR3 has 13 amino acids. Germline V CDR1 and CDR2: SNHLY, FYNNEI. CDR3 bases: TGTGCCAGCAGGAGGGACAGGAACACTGAAGCTTTCTTT. Amino acids: CASRRDRNTEAFF. The full variable domain, with the rest looked up from reference TRBV2 and TRBJ1-1, is EPEVTQTPSHQVTQMGQEVILRCVPISNHLYFYWYRQILGQKVEFLVSFYNNEISEKSEIFDDQFSVERPDGSNFTLKIRSTKLEDSAMYFCASRRDRNTEAFFGQGTRLTVV.

The chain recombines TRBV11-2 with TRBJ2-2; no clear D gene. CDR1 is SGHAT, CDR2 FQNNGV, per germline. The CDR3 is 17 amino acids. V lost 5 bases and J 0 bases, leaving 16 bases between the germline ends. The CDR3 DNA sequence: TGTGCCAGCAGCCCCCGTGGGCGAGCAGCGAACACCGGGGAGCTGTTTTTT. It is translated as CASSPRGRAANTGELFF.

Worth noting for this clone: Within the sample, other DNA sequences also encode this same CDR3. CDR3 bases: TGTGCCAGCAGTTTCCGGGAGACTAATGAAAAACTGTTTTTT. It translates to CASSFRETNEKLFF. V and J are TRBV28 and TRBJ1-4; D gene ambiguous. Trimming left V 3 bases short and J 2 bases short, with 7 bases between. CDR1 is MDHEN, CDR2 SYDVKM, per germline. This CDR3 is built from 14 residues.

The chain carries TRBV13 and TRBJ2-3; 10 bases are shared with TRBD2. This CDR3 spans 15 amino acids. The V gene end was trimmed by 5 bases and the J gene end by 5 bases; junction bases not matched to a gene: 7. The germline V gene has CDR1 PRHDT and CDR2 FYEKMQ (reference sequence). The CDR3 sequence is CASSPQREGGDTQYF. For the CDR3, the DNA is TGTGCCAGCAGCCCCCAGCGGGAGGGTGGAGATACGCAGTATTTT.

This clone was counted once. This chain joins TRBV6-5 and TRBJ2-7; D possibly uses TRBD1 or TRBD2 (6 bases each). This CDR3 comprises 13 residues. V dropped 10 bases and J dropped 3 bases, with 16 bases sitting between them. Per germline, CDR1 MNHEY and CDR2 SVGAGI. Here the CDR3 reads CANITGADYEQYF. The CDR3 DNA sequence: TGTGCCAACATCACGGGGGCAGACTACGAGCAGTACTTC.

The gene calls are TRBV5-1 and TRBJ2-7; no reliable D call. From germline, CDR1 is SGHRS and CDR2 YFSETQ. Deletions cut 4 bases from V and 3 bases from J, with 20 bases between. The CDR3 is 16 residues long. The CDR3 DNA reads as TGCGCCAGCAGCCCTGCGCCCGAATCGCGCGTCTACGAGCAGTACTTC. Protein sequence: CASSPAPESRVYEQYF.

The chain uses TRBV25-1 and TRBJ1-6; 10 bases are shared with TRBD1. Looked up from germline, CDR1 is MGHDK and CDR2 is SYGVNS. This CDR3 spans 15 amino acids. The J segment lost 7 bases and the V segment lost 5 bases, leaving 5 bases of the junction unmatched. The DNA of the CDR3 is TGTGCCAGCAGTCACGGACAGGGGGACAATTCACCCCTCCACTTT. Its translation: CASSHGQGDNSPLHF.